This TCR beta chain emerged from a study of vaccination and CD4 T cells after COVID-19. There are 12 residues in the CDR3. Per the germline V gene, CDR1 is SNHLY and CDR2 is FYNNEI. Trimming removed 1 base from V and 9 bases from J, with 9 bases in between. Cultured CD4+ T cell DNA underwent sequencing with the Oncomine TCR Beta short-read assay. Using its own MiXCR run on the PCR reads, TCRdb lists one record per CDR3 protein. The sample holds about 12,000 distinct CDR3 sequences, 48% seen once. Regarding treatment: roughly nine-day PBMC culture with coronavirus spike peptide pools or control peptides (ViraFEST assay). This clonotype was counted a few times. Its specificity is not known.

This receptor was taken from a human donor who had recovered from COVID-19. Sequencing input: CD4+ T cells from blood, cultured in vitro. The V gene is TRBV2, the J gene TRBJ1-2; no clear D. CDR3 in amino acids: CASSEVVRSYTF. CDR3 nucleotides: TGTGCCAGCAGTGAAGTAGTCCGGAGCTACACCTTC.